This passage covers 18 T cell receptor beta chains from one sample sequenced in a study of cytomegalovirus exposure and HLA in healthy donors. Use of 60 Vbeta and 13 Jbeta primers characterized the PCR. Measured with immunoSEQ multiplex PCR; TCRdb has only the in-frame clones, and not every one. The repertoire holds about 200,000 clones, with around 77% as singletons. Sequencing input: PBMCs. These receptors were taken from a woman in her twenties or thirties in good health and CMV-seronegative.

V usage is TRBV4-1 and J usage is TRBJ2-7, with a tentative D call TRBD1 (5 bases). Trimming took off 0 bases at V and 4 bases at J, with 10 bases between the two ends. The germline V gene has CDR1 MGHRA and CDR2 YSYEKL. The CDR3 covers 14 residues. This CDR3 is CASSQDTRVYEQYF. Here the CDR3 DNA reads TGCGCCAGCAGCCAAGATACCAGGGTATACGAGCAGTACTTC.

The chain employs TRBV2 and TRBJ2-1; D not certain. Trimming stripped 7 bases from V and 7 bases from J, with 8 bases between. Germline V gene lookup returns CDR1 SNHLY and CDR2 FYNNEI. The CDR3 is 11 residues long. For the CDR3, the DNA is TGTGCCAGCACATACATAAATGAGCAGTTCTTC. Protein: CASTYINEQFF.

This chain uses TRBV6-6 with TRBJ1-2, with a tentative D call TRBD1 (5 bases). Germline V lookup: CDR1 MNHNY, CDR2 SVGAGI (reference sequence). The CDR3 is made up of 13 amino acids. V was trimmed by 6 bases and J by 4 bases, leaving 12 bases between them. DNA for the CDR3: TGTGCCAGCAGCATACAGGATTTCTATGGCTACACCTTC. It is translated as CASSIQDFYGYTF.

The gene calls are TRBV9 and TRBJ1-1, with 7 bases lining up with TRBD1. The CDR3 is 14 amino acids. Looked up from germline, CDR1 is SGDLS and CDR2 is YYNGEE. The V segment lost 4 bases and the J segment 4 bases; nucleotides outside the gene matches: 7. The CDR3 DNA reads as TGTGCCAGCAGCCGGGACAGTACTGGCACTGAAGCTTTCTTT. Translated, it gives CASSRDSTGTEAFF.

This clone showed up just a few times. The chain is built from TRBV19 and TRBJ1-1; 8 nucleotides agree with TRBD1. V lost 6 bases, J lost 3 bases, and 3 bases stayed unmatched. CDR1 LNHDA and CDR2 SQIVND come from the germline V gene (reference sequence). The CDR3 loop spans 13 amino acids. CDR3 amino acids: CASSRGQDTEAFF. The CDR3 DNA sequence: TGTGCCAGTAGCAGGGGGCAGGACACTGAAGCTTTCTTT.

CDR3 nucleotides: TGTGCCATCAGCAACACAGATACGCAGTATTTT. This gives the protein CAISNTDTQYF. J is TRBJ2-3 and V is TRBV10-3; D gene ambiguous. V was shortened by 6 bases and J by 2 bases, with 3 bases between the two germline ends. Per the germline V gene, CDR1 is ENHRY and CDR2 is SYGVKD. This CDR3 comprises 11 residues.

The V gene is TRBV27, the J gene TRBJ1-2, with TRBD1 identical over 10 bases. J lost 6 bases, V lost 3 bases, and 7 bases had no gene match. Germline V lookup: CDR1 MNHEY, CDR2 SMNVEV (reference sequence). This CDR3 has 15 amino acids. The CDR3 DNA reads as TGTGCCAGCAGTTTGTCTAAGACAGGGGGCGATGGCTACACCTTC. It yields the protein CASSLSKTGGDGYTF.

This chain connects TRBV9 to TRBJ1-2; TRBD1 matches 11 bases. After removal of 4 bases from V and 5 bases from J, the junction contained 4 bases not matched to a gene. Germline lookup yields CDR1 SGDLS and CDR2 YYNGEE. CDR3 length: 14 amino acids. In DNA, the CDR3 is TGTGCCAGCAGCCAGGGACAGGGGGGATATGGCTACACCTTC. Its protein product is CASSQGQGGYGYTF.

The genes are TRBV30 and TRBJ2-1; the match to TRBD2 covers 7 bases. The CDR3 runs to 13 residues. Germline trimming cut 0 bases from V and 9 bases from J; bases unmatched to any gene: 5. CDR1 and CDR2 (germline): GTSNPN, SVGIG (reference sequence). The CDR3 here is CAWSVRAGSEQFF. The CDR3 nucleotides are TGTGCCTGGAGTGTACGAGCGGGGAGTGAGCAGTTCTTC.

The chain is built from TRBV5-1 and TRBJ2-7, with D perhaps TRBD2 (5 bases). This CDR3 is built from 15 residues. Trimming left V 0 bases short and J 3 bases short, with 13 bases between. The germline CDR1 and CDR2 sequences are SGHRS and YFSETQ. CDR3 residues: CASSLAGIRVYEQYF. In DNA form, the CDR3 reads TGCGCCAGCAGCTTGGCCGGGATCCGGGTCTACGAGCAGTACTTC.

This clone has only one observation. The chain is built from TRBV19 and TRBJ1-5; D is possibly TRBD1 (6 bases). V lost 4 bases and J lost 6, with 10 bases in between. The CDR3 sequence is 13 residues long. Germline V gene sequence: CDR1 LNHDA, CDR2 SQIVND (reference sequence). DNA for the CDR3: TGTGCCAGTAGTAACAGGGAAATTCAGCCCCAGCATTTT. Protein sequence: CASSNREIQPQHF.

The CDR3 sequence: CASSQGSQGAFQPQHF. For the CDR3, the DNA is TGCGCCAGCAGCCAGGGGAGCCAGGGGGCATTCCAGCCCCAGCATTTT. This chain connects TRBV4-1 to TRBJ1-5; 8 nucleotides line up with TRBD1. The germline V gene encodes CDR1 MGHRA and CDR2 YSYEKL. Losses at the gene ends were 3 bases for V and 7 bases for J; bases not matched to a gene: 11. The CDR3 covers 16 residues.

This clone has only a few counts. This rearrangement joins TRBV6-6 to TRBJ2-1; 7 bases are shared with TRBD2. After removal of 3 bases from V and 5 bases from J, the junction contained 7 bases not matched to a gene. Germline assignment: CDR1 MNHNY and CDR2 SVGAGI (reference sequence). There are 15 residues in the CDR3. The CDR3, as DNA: TGTGCCAGCAGTTATGGAATGCTAGCGGACAATGAGCAGTTCTTC. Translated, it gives CASSYGMLADNEQFF.

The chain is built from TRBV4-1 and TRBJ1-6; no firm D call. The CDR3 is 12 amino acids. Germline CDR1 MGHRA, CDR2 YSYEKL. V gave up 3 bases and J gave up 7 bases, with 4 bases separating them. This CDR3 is CASSQRNSPLHF. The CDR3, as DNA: TGCGCCAGCAGCCAGAGAAATTCACCCCTCCACTTT.

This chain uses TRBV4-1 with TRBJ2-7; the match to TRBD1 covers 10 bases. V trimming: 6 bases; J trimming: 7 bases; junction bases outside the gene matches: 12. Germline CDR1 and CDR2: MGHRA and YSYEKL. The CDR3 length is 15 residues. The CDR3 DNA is TGCGCCAGCAGTGGGAGACAGGGGGCGACTGAGGAGCAGTACTTC. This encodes CASSGRQGATEEQYF.

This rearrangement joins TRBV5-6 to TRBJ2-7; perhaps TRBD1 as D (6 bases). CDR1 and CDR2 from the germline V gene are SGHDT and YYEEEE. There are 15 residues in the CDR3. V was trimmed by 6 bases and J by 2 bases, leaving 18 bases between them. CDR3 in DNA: TGTGCCAGCACCCCTCAAGGGCAGGGGACCTACGAGCAGTACTTC. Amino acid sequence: CASTPQGQGTYEQYF. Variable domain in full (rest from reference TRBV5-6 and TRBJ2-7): DAGVTQSPTHLIKTRGQQVTLRCSPKSGHDTVSWYQQALGQGPQFIFQYYEEEERQRGNFPDRFSGHQFPNYSSELNVNALLLGDSALYLCASTPQGQGTYEQYFGPGTRLTVT.

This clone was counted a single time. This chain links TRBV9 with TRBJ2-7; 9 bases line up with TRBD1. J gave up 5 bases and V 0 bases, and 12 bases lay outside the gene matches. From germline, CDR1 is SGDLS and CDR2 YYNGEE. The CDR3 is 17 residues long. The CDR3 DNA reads TGTGCCAGCAGCGTAGCTCAACTCGGGACAGGGAATAACGAGCAGTACTTC. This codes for CASSVAQLGTGNNEQYF.

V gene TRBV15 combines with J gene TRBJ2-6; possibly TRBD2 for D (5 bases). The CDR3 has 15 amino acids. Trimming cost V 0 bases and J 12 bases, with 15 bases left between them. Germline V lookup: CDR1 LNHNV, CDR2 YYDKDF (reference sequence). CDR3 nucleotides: TGTGCCACCAGCAGAGATGATTGGGAGTTGGGCGTCCTGACTTTC. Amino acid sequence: CATSRDDWELGVLTF.